The 23 T cell receptor beta chains listed next were all sequenced from one sample in a study of low-dose radiotherapy and immunotherapy resistance in tumors. Covering alpha and beta chains, TRAV- and TRBV-specific primers were used for the first-strand cDNA. TCR amplification used around 19 PCR cycles, a constant-region primer and a V-primer adapter. One entry per CDR3 protein, called by TCRdb with MiXCR from the reads. In the table there are 50,000 or so distinct CDR3 sequences, approximately 22% of which are singletons. Regarding time point: after trial treatment. This sample's treatment: LDRT plus nivolumab, ipilimumab, low-dose cyclophosphamide and aspirin (RACIN trial). The sample here was PBMCs, taken after low-dose radiotherapy plus immunotherapy. These receptor sequences come from a male donor with prostate cancer.

This clonotype was detected ten times or more. The chain has TRBV27 and TRBJ2-1, with D unresolved. The CDR3 has 16 amino acids. The germline gives CDR1 MNHEY, CDR2 SMNVEV (reference sequence). Trimming cost V 2 bases and J 3 bases, with 14 bases left between them. The CDR3 bases are TGTGCCAGCAGTTTAACCCTGGGCGCGATCTACAATGAGCAGTTCTTC. Protein sequence: CASSLTLGAIYNEQFF.

The V gene is TRBV4-3, the J gene TRBJ2-5, with a possible D match to TRBD2 (6 bases). CDR1 and CDR2 from the germline V gene are LGHNA and YSLEER. Trimming stripped 4 bases from V and 2 bases from J, with 8 bases between. The CDR3 length is 13 residues. In nucleotides, the CDR3 is TGCGCCAGCAGCCGGGACTGGCAAGAGACCCAGTACTTC. Its translation: CASSRDWQETQYF.

A few counts support this clonotype. The rearrangement uses TRBV9 and TRBJ1-6; 7 positions match TRBD1. J gave up 6 bases and V 3 bases, and 6 bases lay outside the gene matches. Germline assignment: CDR1 SGDLS and CDR2 YYNGEE. This CDR3 has 15 residues. The CDR3 DNA follows: TGTGCCAGCAGCGCCCGACAGGGTCCTAATTCACCCCTCCACTTT. It is translated as CASSARQGPNSPLHF.

This clonotype was observed at least ten times. V is TRBV7-9 and J is TRBJ2-7, with D perhaps given as TRBD1 or TRBD2 (5 bases each). CDR1 and CDR2 from the germline V gene are SEHNR and FQNEAQ (reference sequence). This CDR3 is built from 15 residues. V lost 5 bases and J lost 5, with 19 bases in between. The CDR3 DNA reads TGTGCCAGCAGCGCCCGGGACGCAGGGAAGGACGAGCAGTACTTC. Protein: CASSARDAGKDEQYF. Full variable domain (remainder filled in from reference TRBV7-9 and TRBJ2-7): DTGVSQNPRHKITKRGQNVTFRCDPISEHNRLYWYRQTLGQGPEFLTYFQNEAQLEKSRLLSDRFSAERPKGSFSTLEIQRTEQGDSAMYLCASSARDAGKDEQYFGPGTRLTVT.

The chain couples TRBV5-5 to TRBJ2-3, with D maybe TRBD1 (5 bases). Germline values: CDR1 SGHKS, CDR2 YYEKEE (reference sequence). The CDR3 runs 14 residues. Trimming took 2 bases from V and 3 from J, leaving 10 bases between them. CDR3 loop: CASSLSRVTDTQYF. The CDR3 DNA reads TGTGCCAGCAGCTTAAGCAGGGTGACAGATACGCAGTATTTT. Full variable domain (remainder filled in from reference TRBV5-5 and TRBJ2-3): DAGVTQSPTHLIKTRGQQVTLRCSPISGHKSVSWYQQVLGQGPQFIFQYYEKEERGRGNFPDRFSARQFPNYSSELNVNALLLGDSALYLCASSLSRVTDTQYFGPGTRLTVL.

This sequence joins TRBV4-1 and TRBJ2-3, with 15 bases that match TRBD2. V shed 0 bases and J 4 bases; nucleotides not matched to a gene: 8. This CDR3 has 19 residues. Germline V lookup: CDR1 MGHRA, CDR2 YSYEKL. CDR3 in amino acids: CASSQDRGLAGGPPDTQYF. CDR3 DNA sequence: TGCGCCAGCAGCCAAGATAGAGGACTAGCGGGGGGGCCACCAGATACGCAGTATTTT.

The gene calls are TRBV27 and TRBJ2-1; D may match TRBD1 or TRBD2 (5 bases each). The germline V gene encodes CDR1 MNHEY and CDR2 SMNVEV (reference sequence). Trimming cost V 3 bases and J 10 bases, with 10 bases left between them. CDR3 length: 12 amino acids. The CDR3, as DNA: TGTGCCAGCAGTTTCGGGGACGGAGAGCAGTTCTTC. It yields the protein CASSFGDGEQFF.

The V call is TRBV29-1, the J call TRBJ2-7; 16 bases align to TRBD2. Trimming removed 6 bases from V and 2 bases from J; junction bases left unmatched: 4. Per germline, CDR1 SQVTM and CDR2 ANQGSEA. This CDR3 contains 15 residues. Written as DNA, the CDR3 is TGCAGCGTATCCGGGACTAGCGGGGGGGCCTACGAGCAGTACTTC. Protein product: CSVSGTSGGAYEQYF.

This clonotype has at least ten counts. This chain uses TRBV21-1 with TRBJ2-3; whether TRBD2, the table's D call, matches the DNA was not checked. TRBV21-1 is classified as a pseudogene. The length of the CDR3 is 16 residues. The CDR3, as DNA: TGTGCCAGCAGGGGAGTTGTCGAAGTTTGGTCAGATACGCAGTATTTT. It encodes CASRGVVEVWSDTQYF.

In this sample, this clonotype turned up many times. This chain uses TRBV11-2 with TRBJ1-6; D gene unclear. Looked up from germline, CDR1 is SGHAT and CDR2 is FQNNGV. This CDR3 has 13 residues. V lost 0 bases and J 9 bases, leaving 6 bases between the germline ends. Here the CDR3 reads CASSLEPASPLHF. The DNA of the CDR3 is TGTGCCAGCAGCTTAGAGCCTGCTTCACCCCTCCACTTT. The entire variable domain, with the rest obtained from reference TRBV11-2 and TRBJ1-6, is as follows: EAGVAQSPRYKIIEKRQSVAFWCNPISGHATLYWYQQILGQGPKLLIQFQNNGVVDDSQLPKDRFSAERLKGVDSTLKIQPAKLEDSAVYLCASSLEPASPLHFGNGTRLTVT.

The chain carries TRBV28 and TRBJ2-7, with TRBD2 matching 11 bases. The germline gives CDR1 MDHEN, CDR2 SYDVKM. The V gene end was trimmed by 6 bases and the J gene end by 4 bases; junction bases not matched to a gene: 2. The CDR3 runs to 13 residues. Here the CDR3 reads CASRLAGVYEQYF. CDR3 DNA sequence: TGTGCCAGCAGACTAGCGGGAGTATACGAGCAGTACTTC.

The rearrangement uses TRBV6-5 and TRBJ2-7, with 11 bases aligning to TRBD1. The germline CDR1 and CDR2 sequences are MNHEY and SVGAGI. The CDR3 runs 15 residues. Losses at the gene ends were 5 bases for V and 4 bases for J; bases not matched to a gene: 7. The CDR3 nucleotides are TGTGCCAGCAGTACGTCCGGGACAGGGGGGTACGAGCAGTACTTC. Protein product: CASSTSGTGGYEQYF.

This clonotype occurred many times. The genes are TRBV4-3 and TRBJ2-5; 8 bases fit TRBD2. This CDR3 is 16 amino acids long. Germline V gene lookup returns CDR1 LGHNA and CDR2 YSLEER. The junction had 5 bases not matched to a gene; V was cut back by 1 base and J by 1 base. The CDR3 DNA is TGCGCCAGCAGCCAAGGGGGAGCGGGGGCCCAAGAGACCCAGTACTTC. Amino acids: CASSQGGAGAQETQYF.

A few counts support this clonotype. V gene TRBV5-1 combines with J gene TRBJ2-7; 13 positions agree with TRBD2. This CDR3 has 15 residues. The J segment lost 2 bases and the V segment lost 4 bases, leaving 3 bases of the junction unmatched. CDR1 is SGHRS and CDR2 is YFSETQ in the germline V gene. CDR3: CASSQTSGGAYEQYF. The DNA for the CDR3 is TGCGCCAGCAGCCAAACTAGCGGGGGGGCCTACGAGCAGTACTTC.

This clonotype occurred many times. This chain links TRBV11-2 with TRBJ1-2; TRBD1 might be the D (6 bases). This CDR3 is 14 amino acids long. Germline values: CDR1 SGHAT, CDR2 FQNNGV. V lost 6 bases to trimming and J lost 7 bases, with 18 bases between them. CDR3 in amino acids: CASRQAGAIPGYTF. For the CDR3, the DNA is TGTGCCAGCAGGCAGGCGGGGGCAATTCCTGGCTACACCTTC.

This clonotype was counted once. The rearrangement uses TRBV20-1 and TRBJ2-1; 14 bases align to TRBD2. Germline CDR1 DFQATT, CDR2 SNEGSKA (reference sequence). J was trimmed by 2 bases and V by 1 base; bases with no gene match: 7. CDR3 length: 18 residues. The CDR3 spells CSARAGTSGRHPYNEQFF. The CDR3, as DNA: TGCAGTGCTAGAGCCGGGACTAGCGGGAGACACCCCTACAATGAGCAGTTCTTC.

Ten or more counts support this clonotype. This rearrangement joins TRBV14 to TRBJ2-6, with D unresolved. The V and J ends lost 1 base and 2 bases respectively, with 0 bases between them. This CDR3 is 13 amino acids long. The germline gives CDR1 SGHDN, CDR2 FVKESK. DNA for the CDR3: TGTGCCAGCAGCCAAGCTGGGGCCAACGTCCTGACTTTC. This sequence encodes CASSQAGANVLTF.

The chain uses TRBV7-2 and TRBJ2-1; 11 nucleotides agree with TRBD2. Germline V gene data show CDR1 as SGHTA and CDR2 as FQGNSA. This CDR3 has 15 amino acids. V shed 1 base, J shed 12 bases, and the junction held 8 bases outside the gene matches. CDR3 in DNA: TGTGCCAGCAGCTTAGAGTCGGGACTAGCGGAGCGGCAGTTCTTC. It encodes CASSLESGLAERQFF. Drawing the rest from reference TRBV7-2 and TRBJ2-1, the complete variable domain is GAGVSQSPSNKVTEKGKDVELRCDPISGHTALYWYRQSLGQGLEFLIYFQGNSAPDKSGLPSDRFSAERTGGSVSTLTIQRTQQEDSAVYLCASSLESGLAERQFFGPGTRLTVL.

Ten or more counts support this clonotype. The V and J genes are TRBV28 and TRBJ2-1; TRBD2 matches at 8 bases. Germline V lookup: CDR1 MDHEN, CDR2 SYDVKM. The junction had 16 bases not matched to a gene; V was cut back by 3 bases and J by 3 bases. The CDR3 extends over 19 amino acids. For the CDR3, the DNA is TGTGCCAGCAGTTTGGGGAGCGGGAGATTTTCGGGGTACTACAATGAGCAGTTCTTC. Translating it yields CASSLGSGRFSGYYNEQFF.

The chain carries TRBV28 and TRBJ2-3, with D uncertain. Per germline, CDR1 MDHEN and CDR2 SYDVKM. The ends were cut back, 2 bases at V and 0 bases at J, with 6 bases in the middle. The CDR3 is made up of 14 amino acids. The CDR3 loop reads CASSLGRSTDTQYF. Written as DNA, the CDR3 is TGTGCCAGCAGTTTAGGACGGAGCACAGATACGCAGTATTTT.

This clonotype showed up many times. This rearrangement joins TRBV5-4 to TRBJ2-2, with 7 bases identical to TRBD2. The V gene end was trimmed by 4 bases and the J gene end by 2 bases; junction bases not matched to a gene: 8. Looked up from germline, CDR1 is SGHNT and CDR2 is YYREEE (reference sequence). This CDR3 has 16 amino acids. In DNA form, the CDR3 reads TGTGCCAGCAGCCCGTCGAGACTAGCTAACACCGGGGAGCTGTTTTTT. Amino acids: CASSPSRLANTGELFF.

There are many counts of this clonotype. This chain connects TRBV7-3 to TRBJ2-1, with 7 bases that match TRBD2. V lost 5 bases to trimming and J lost 6 bases; unmatched junction nucleotides: 4. There are 13 residues in the CDR3. CDR1 and CDR2 (germline): SGHTA, FQGTGA. The CDR3 loop is CASSPGLVNEQFF. The CDR3 coding sequence is TGTGCCAGCAGCCCCGGACTAGTCAATGAGCAGTTCTTC.

Many counts were recorded for this clonotype. The rearrangement uses TRBV5-1 and TRBJ1-3; TRBD1 is a possible D gene (6 bases). The length of the CDR3 is 15 residues. Germline V CDR1 and CDR2: SGHRS, YFSETQ. Deletions cut 1 base from V and 4 bases from J, with 12 bases between. The CDR3 is CASSLTGAGGNTIYF. In nucleotides, the CDR3 is TGCGCCAGCAGCTTGACGGGGGCAGGAGGAAACACCATATATTTT.